The 14 T cell receptor beta chains below all came from one sample that was sequenced in a study of blood T cell repertoires in COVID-19. The table came from immunoSEQ multiplex PCR; TCRdb's copy has only in-frame clones and leaves some out. Among about 95,000 clones listed, approximately 88% were seen once. Sequencing was performed on peripheral blood. The receptors were gathered from a woman in her sixties or seventies with acute or convalescent COVID-19.

The chain employs TRBV6-6 and TRBJ2-7, with 10 bases fitting TRBD2. Germline V CDR1 and CDR2: MNHNY, SVGAGI (reference sequence). The CDR3 runs 17 residues. V lost 5 bases and J lost 7; bases outside the gene matches: 17. Here the CDR3 DNA reads TGTGCCAGCAGTCACCCCCCCCTAGCGGGAGTGAGGCGGGAGCAGTACTTC. Amino acid sequence: CASSHPPLAGVRREQYF.

The chain links TRBV18 to TRBJ1-2; a weak D match, TRBD1 (5 bases). The CDR3 loop spans 16 amino acids. Per germline, CDR1 KGHSH and CDR2 LQKENI. V was pared by 4 bases and J by 4 bases, with 19 bases between. The DNA for the CDR3 is TGTGCCAGCTCACTCGACAGTCAGCCCACCACCTATGGCTACACCTTC. Its protein is CASSLDSQPTTYGYTF.

The rearrangement uses TRBV5-1 and TRBJ1-1; 7 nucleotides align to TRBD1. CDR1 and CDR2 (germline): SGHRS, YFSETQ. The trim removed 4 bases at V and 5 bases at J, leaving 5 bases unmatched. This CDR3 contains 13 residues. CDR3 sequence reads: CASSQGQLTEAFF. CDR3 DNA: TGCGCCAGCAGCCAGGGACAGCTTACTGAAGCTTTCTTT.

The J gene is TRBJ2-3, the V gene TRBV11-2; 11 positions agree with TRBD1. Unmatched junction bases numbered 10, after V lost 2 bases and J lost 6 bases. The CDR3 has 17 amino acids. Germline V gives CDR1 SGHAT, CDR2 FQNNGV. CDR3 protein: CASSLLWTGGSLDTQYF. The CDR3 nucleotides read TGTGCCAGCAGCTTATTGTGGACAGGGGGCAGTTTGGATACGCAGTATTTT.

The chain couples TRBV19 to TRBJ1-1; no clear D. The CDR3 has 13 residues. V shed 5 bases and J shed 3 bases, with 10 bases lying between them. Germline CDR1 reads LNHDA; CDR2 reads SQIVND (reference sequence). DNA for the CDR3: TGTGCCAGTAGTCCCGGGTTCTACACTGAAGCTTTCTTT. Translation gives CASSPGFYTEAFF.

The chain is built from TRBV6-5 and TRBJ2-2, with 9 bases lining up with TRBD1. Germline V gene sequence: CDR1 MNHEY, CDR2 SVGAGI. The CDR3 has 16 amino acids. The trim removed 4 bases at V and 0 bases at J, leaving 3 bases unmatched. CDR3 nucleotides: TGTGCCAGCAGTTCCCGGACAGGGGCGAACACCGGGGAGCTGTTTTTT. It translates to CASSSRTGANTGELFF.

This clone was seen a handful of times. The gene calls are TRBV18 and TRBJ2-1; D is perhaps TRBD1 (6 bases). Trimming removed 5 bases from V and 9 bases from J, with 11 bases in between. The CDR3 is made up of 12 amino acids. Looked up from germline, CDR1 is KGHSH and CDR2 is LQKENI. CDR3 DNA sequence: TGTGCCAGCTCAGAGGACAGATTTGAGCAGTTCTTC. Translation gives CASSEDRFEQFF.

This clone came up a few times. The chain has TRBV9 and TRBJ2-2, with 8 bases aligning to TRBD1. CDR3 length: 16 amino acids. Trimming removed 1 base from V and 2 bases from J; junction bases left unmatched: 4. CDR1 and CDR2 from the germline V gene are SGDLS and YYNGEE. The CDR3 DNA is TGTGCCAGCAGCGTAAGCCAGGGGGCTAACACCGGGGAGCTGTTTTTT. It codes for CASSVSQGANTGELFF.

The rearrangement links TRBV5-6 to TRBJ1-1; 12 positions agree with TRBD1. The V gene's germline CDR1 is SGHDT and CDR2 YYEEEE. Trimming at V came to 4 bases and at J to 12 bases, leaving 7 bases not matched to a gene. The CDR3 has 13 residues. The CDR3 DNA reads TGTGCCAGCAGCCCCCGGGACAGGGGGCGGACTTTCTTT. Its protein product is CASSPRDRGRTFF.

The chain combines TRBV4-1 with TRBJ2-3; 10 bases line up with TRBD2. CDR3 length: 15 amino acids. The junction had 7 bases not matched to a gene; V was cut back by 4 bases and J by 6 bases. The germline gives CDR1 MGHRA, CDR2 YSYEKL. As DNA, the CDR3 is TGCGCCAGCAGCCCGCAGCGGGGGGGTCGGGATACGCAGTATTTT. It yields the protein CASSPQRGGRDTQYF.

This chain connects TRBV28 to TRBJ2-5; a weak D match, TRBD1 (6 bases). Germline assignment: CDR1 MDHEN and CDR2 SYDVKM. The CDR3 spans 14 residues. Trimming removed 0 bases at V and 7 bases at J, with 12 bases between. The chain's CDR3 is CASSLWGATGTQYF. CDR3 nucleotide sequence: TGTGCCAGCAGTTTATGGGGGGCCACAGGGACCCAGTACTTC.

V is TRBV7-9 and J is TRBJ1-5, with 10 positions matching TRBD1. Germline lookup yields CDR1 SEHNR and CDR2 FQNEAQ (reference sequence). With V trimmed by 5 bases and J by 0 bases, 4 bases remained unmatched. This CDR3 is 16 amino acids long. DNA for the CDR3: TGTGCCAGCAGCCGGGGGACAGGGGATAGCAATCAGCCCCAGCATTTT. This gives the protein CASSRGTGDSNQPQHF. The full variable domain, with the rest looked up from reference TRBV7-9 and TRBJ1-5, is DTGVSQNPRHKITKRGQNVTFRCDPISEHNRLYWYRQTLGQGPEFLTYFQNEAQLEKSRLLSDRFSAERPKGSFSTLEIQRTEQGDSAMYLCASSRGTGDSNQPQHFGDGTRLSIL.

This chain joins TRBV5-5 and TRBJ1-1; D gene unclear. V was pared by 4 bases and J by 1 base, with 11 bases between. This CDR3 spans 14 amino acids. Germline assignment: CDR1 SGHKS and CDR2 YYEKEE (reference sequence). For the CDR3, the DNA is TGTGCCAGCAGCACGGGAGCGCGGAACACTGAAGCTTTCTTT. This codes for CASSTGARNTEAFF.

The rearrangement joins TRBV6-5 to TRBJ1-6, with D maybe TRBD1 (6 bases). V was pared by 7 bases and J by 8 bases, with 15 bases between. This CDR3 region has 14 residues. CDR1 and CDR2 (germline): MNHEY, SVGAGI. CDR3 residues: CASKMGAPYSPLHF. CDR3 bases: TGTGCCAGCAAGATGGGGGCGCCCTATTCACCCCTCCACTTT.